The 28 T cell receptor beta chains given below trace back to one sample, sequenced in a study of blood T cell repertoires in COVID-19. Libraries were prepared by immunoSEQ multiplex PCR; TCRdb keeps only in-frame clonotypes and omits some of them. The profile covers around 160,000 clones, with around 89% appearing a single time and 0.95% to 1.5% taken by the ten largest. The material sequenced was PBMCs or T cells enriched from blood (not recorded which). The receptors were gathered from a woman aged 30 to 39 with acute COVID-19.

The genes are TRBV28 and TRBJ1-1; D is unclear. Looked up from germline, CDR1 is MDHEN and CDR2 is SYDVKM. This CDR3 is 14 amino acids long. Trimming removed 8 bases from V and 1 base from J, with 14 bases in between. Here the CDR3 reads CASREVFENTEAFF. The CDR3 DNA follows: TGTGCCAGCCGTGAGGTATTCGAGAACACTGAAGCTTTCTTT.

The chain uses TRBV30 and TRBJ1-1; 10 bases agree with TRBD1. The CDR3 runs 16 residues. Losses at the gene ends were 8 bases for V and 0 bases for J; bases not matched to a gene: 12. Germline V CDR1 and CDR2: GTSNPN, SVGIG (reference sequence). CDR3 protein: CAGQPGQGLVNTEAFF. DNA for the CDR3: TGTGCCGGACAGCCGGGACAGGGGTTGGTGAACACTGAAGCTTTCTTT.

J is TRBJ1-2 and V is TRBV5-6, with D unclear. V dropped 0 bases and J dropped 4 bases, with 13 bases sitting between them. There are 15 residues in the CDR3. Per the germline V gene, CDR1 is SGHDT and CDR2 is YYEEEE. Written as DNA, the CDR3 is TGTGCCAGCAGCTTGGGACGGAGAGGGATCTATGGCTACACCTTC. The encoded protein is CASSLGRRGIYGYTF.

The CDR3 spells CASSQDTAGGVGGTEAFF. In DNA form, the CDR3 reads TGCGCCAGCAGCCAAGATACGGCAGGGGGCGTTGGCGGCACTGAAGCTTTCTTT. The V and J genes are TRBV4-3 and TRBJ1-1, with 8 bases identical to TRBD1. This CDR3 region has 18 residues. Germline trimming cut 0 bases from V and 4 bases from J; bases unmatched to any gene: 13. The germline V gene encodes CDR1 LGHNA and CDR2 YSLEER.

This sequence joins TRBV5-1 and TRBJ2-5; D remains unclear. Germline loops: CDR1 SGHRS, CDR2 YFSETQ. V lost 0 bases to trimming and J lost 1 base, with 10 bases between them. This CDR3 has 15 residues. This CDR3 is CASSLEGSTQETQYF. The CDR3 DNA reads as TGCGCCAGCAGCTTGGAAGGTAGCACCCAAGAGACCCAGTACTTC.

The CDR3 nucleotides are TGTGCCAGCTCCCCAGAGCGGGACCAGCCCCAGCATTTT. It encodes CASSPERDQPQHF. V usage is TRBV18 and J usage is TRBJ1-5, with a possible D match to TRBD1 (5 bases). CDR3 length equals 13 residues. Between the trimmed V and J ends, which lost 6 bases and 7 bases, there was a span of 13 bases. CDR1 is KGHSH, CDR2 LQKENI, per germline. Filled out from reference TRBV18 and TRBJ1-5, the complete variable domain reads NAGVMQNPRHLVRRRGQEARLRCSPMKGHSHVYWYRQLPEEGLKFMVYLQKENIIDESGMPKERFSAEFPKEGPSILRIQQVVRGDSAAYFCASSPERDQPQHFGDGTRLSIL.

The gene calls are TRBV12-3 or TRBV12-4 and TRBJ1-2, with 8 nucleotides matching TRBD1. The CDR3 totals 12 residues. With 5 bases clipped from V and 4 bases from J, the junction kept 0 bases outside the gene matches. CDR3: CASSDRGYGYTF. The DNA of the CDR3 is TGTGCCAGCAGTGACAGGGGCTATGGCTACACCTTC.

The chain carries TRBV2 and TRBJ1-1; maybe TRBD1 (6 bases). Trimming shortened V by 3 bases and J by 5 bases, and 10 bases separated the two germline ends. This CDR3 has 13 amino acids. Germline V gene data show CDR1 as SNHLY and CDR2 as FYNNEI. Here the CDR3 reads CASSDTGKTEAFF. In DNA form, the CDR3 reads TGTGCCAGCAGTGACACAGGGAAAACTGAAGCTTTCTTT.

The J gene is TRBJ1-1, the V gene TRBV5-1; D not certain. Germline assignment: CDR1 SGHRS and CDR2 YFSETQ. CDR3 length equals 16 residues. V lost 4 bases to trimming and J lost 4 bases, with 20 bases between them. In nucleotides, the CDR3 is TGCGCCAGCAGCCCCCGAGAAGAGTTTCGGTTCACTGAAGCTTTCTTT. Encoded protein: CASSPREEFRFTEAFF.

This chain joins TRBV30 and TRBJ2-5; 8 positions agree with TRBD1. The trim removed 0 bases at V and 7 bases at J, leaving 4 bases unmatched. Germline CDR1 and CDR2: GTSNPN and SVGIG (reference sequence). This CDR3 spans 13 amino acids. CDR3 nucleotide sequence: TGTGCCTGGAGTGTCGGACAGGGCAGGACCCAGTACTTC. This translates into CAWSVGQGRTQYF.

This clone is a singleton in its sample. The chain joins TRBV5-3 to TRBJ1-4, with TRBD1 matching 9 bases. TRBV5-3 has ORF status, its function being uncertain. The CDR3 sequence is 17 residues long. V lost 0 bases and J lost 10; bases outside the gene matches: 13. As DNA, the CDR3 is TGTGCCAGAAGCTTGGAATTGAGGGACAGGGTGGTGGGAAAACTGTTTTTT. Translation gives CARSLELRDRVVGKLFF.

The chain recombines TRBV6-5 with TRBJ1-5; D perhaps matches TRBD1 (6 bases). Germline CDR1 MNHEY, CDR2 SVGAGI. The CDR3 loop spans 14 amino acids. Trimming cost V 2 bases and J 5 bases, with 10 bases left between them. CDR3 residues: CASSYGGFDQPQHF. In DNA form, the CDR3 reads TGTGCCAGCAGTTACGGGGGCTTCGATCAGCCCCAGCATTTT.

The CDR3 sequence: CARGPDQIQGELFF. In nucleotides, the CDR3 is TGTGCCCGAGGCCCCGACCAGATTCAGGGGGAGCTGTTTTTT. The rearrangement joins TRBV30 to TRBJ2-2; no reliable D call. The length of the CDR3 is 14 residues. Trimming took off 8 bases at V and 8 bases at J, with 21 bases between the two ends. Germline V gene lookup returns CDR1 GTSNPN and CDR2 SVGIG (reference sequence).

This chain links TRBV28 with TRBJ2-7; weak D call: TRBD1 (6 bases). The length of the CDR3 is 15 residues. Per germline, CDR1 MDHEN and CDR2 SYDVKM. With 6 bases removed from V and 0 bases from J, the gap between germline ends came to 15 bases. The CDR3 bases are TGTGCCAGCAGCCCGGGACACCCGGACTCCTACGAGCAGTACTTC. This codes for CASSPGHPDSYEQYF.

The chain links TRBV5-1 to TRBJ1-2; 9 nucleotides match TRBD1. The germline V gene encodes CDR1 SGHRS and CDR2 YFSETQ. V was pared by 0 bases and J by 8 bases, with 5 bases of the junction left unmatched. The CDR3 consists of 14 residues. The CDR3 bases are TGCGCCAGCAGCTTGGGTGGGACAGGGAACGGCTACACCTTC. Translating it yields CASSLGGTGNGYTF.

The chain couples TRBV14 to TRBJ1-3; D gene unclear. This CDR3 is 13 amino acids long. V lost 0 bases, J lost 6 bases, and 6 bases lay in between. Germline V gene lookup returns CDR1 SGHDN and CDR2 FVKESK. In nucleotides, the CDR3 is TGTGCCAGCAGCCAAGAGTTCTCAAACACCATATATTTT. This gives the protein CASSQEFSNTIYF.

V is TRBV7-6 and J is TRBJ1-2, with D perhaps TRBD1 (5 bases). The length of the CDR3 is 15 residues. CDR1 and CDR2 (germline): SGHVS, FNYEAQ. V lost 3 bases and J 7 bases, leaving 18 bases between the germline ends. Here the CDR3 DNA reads TGTGCCAGCAGCTTTGGCGGGACCGCCCTCGGTGGCTACACCTTC. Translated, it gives CASSFGGTALGGYTF.

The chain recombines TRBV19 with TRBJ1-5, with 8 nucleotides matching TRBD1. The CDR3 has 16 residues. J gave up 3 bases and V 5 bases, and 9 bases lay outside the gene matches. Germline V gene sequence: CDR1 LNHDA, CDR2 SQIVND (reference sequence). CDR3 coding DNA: TGTGCCAGTAGTCCAAGGACAGGGCCCACCAATCAGCCCCAGCATTTT. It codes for CASSPRTGPTNQPQHF.

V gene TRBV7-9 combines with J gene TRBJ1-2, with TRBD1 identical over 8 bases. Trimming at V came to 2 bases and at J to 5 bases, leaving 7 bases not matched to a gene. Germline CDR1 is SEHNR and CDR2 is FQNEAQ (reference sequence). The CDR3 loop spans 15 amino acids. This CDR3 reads CASSLLQGAGYGYTF. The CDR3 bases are TGTGCCAGCAGCTTACTCCAGGGGGCAGGGTATGGCTACACCTTC.

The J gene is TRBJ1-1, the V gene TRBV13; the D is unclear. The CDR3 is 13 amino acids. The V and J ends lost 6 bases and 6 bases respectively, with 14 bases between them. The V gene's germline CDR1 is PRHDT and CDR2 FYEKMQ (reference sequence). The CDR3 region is CASRRVRGSEAFF. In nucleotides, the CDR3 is TGTGCCAGCAGGCGTGTGCGGGGATCTGAAGCTTTCTTT.

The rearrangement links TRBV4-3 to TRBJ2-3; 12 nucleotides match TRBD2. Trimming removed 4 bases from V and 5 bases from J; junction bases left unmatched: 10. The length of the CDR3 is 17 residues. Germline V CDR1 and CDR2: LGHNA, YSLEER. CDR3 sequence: CASSRFGLAGIQDTQYF. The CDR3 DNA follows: TGCGCCAGCAGCCGCTTCGGACTAGCGGGAATTCAAGATACGCAGTATTTT.

DNA for the CDR3: TGTGCCGAGCCCAGGGGGTTCCCCTACGAGCAGTACTTC. Translated, it gives CAEPRGFPYEQYF. V gene TRBV19 combines with J gene TRBJ2-7; the match to TRBD1 covers 7 bases. The CDR3 loop spans 13 amino acids. CDR1 is LNHDA and CDR2 is SQIVND in the germline V gene (reference sequence). Losses at the gene ends were 11 bases for V and 2 bases for J; bases not matched to a gene: 9.

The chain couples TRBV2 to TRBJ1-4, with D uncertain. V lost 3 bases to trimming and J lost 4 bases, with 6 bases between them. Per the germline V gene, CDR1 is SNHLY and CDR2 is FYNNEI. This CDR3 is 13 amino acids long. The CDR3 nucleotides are TGTGCCAGCAGTGACCCCGGTAATGAAAAACTGTTTTTT. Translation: CASSDPGNEKLFF.

The CDR3 DNA is TGTGCCAGCAGCGCGACAGCGACCTATGGCTACACCTTC. It translates to CASSATATYGYTF. The chain combines TRBV21-1 with TRBJ1-2; the table's TRBD1 call for D was not verified on the DNA. TRBV21-1 is given as a pseudogene. The CDR3 runs to 13 residues.

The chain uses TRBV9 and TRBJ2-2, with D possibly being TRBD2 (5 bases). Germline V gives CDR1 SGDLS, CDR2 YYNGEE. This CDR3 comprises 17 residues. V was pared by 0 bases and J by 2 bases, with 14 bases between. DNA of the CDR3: TGTGCCAGCAGCGTAGTGTTAAGCGGTCTAAACACCGGGGAGCTGTTTTTT. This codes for CASSVVLSGLNTGELFF.

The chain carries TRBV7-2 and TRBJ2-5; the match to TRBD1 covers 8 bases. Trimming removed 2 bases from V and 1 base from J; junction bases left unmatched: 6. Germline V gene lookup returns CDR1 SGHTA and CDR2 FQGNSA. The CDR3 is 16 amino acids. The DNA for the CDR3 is TGTGCCAGCAGCTTACAGGGGGCGCCGGCCCAAGAGACCCAGTACTTC. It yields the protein CASSLQGAPAQETQYF.

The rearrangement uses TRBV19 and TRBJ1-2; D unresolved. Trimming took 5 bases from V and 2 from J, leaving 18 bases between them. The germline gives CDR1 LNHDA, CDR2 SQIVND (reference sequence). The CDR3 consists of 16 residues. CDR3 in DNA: TGTGCCAGTAGTCTCCCTTATATGCCGGGGAACTATGGCTACACCTTC. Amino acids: CASSLPYMPGNYGYTF.

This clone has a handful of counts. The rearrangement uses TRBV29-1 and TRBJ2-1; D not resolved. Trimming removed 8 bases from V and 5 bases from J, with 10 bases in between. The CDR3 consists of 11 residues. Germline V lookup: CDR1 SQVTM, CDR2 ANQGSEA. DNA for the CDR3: TGCAGCCCCCGTTTCGACAATGAGCAGTTCTTC. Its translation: CSPRFDNEQFF.